The entry that follows covers one T cell receptor beta chain sequence. These data originate in a study of blood T cell repertoires in COVID-19. Study context: T cells, B-cell-depleted T cells, or PBMCs provided the cDNA or gDNA that served as material.

Seattle participants joined during active infection and were tracked over time. How the authors handled the data: Reference gene primer amplification gave nucleated cell count estimates. Using immunoSEQ multiplex PCR, the repertoire was profiled, and TCRdb retains in-frame clones only, with some absent. V and J calls and clone size come straight from that table; D and trimming were deduced from the DNA. The sample consists of a few hundred thousand clones, 70% to 85% of them appearing once. This receptor was taken from a human donor with COVID-19, enrolled during active disease. The donor label of this sample is uncertain. The sample was peripheral blood.

CDR3 loop: CASSKEGTSGRGGGANVLTF. The CDR3 coding sequence is TGTGCCAGCAGCAAAGAGGGGACTAGCGGGAGAGGGGGTGGGGCCAACGTCCTGACTTTC. V usage is TRBV21-1 and J usage is TRBJ2-6; the table gives TRBD2 as D, unverified against the DNA. TRBV21-1 is tagged as a pseudogene. This CDR3 region has 20 residues.